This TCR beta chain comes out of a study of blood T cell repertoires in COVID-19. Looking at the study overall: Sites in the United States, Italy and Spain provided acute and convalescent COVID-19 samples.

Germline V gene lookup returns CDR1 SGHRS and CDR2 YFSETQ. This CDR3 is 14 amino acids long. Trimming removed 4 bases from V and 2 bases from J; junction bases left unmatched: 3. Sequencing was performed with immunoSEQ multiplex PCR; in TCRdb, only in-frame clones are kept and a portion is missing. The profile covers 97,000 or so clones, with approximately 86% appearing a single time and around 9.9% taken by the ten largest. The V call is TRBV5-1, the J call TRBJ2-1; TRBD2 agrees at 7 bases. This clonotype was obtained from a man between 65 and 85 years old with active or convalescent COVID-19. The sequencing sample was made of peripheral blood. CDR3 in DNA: TGCGCCAGCAGCCCAGCGGGAACCTACAATGAGCAGTTCTTC. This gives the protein CASSPAGTYNEQFF. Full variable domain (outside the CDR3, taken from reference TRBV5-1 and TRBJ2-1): KAGVTQTPRYLIKTRGQQVTLSCSPISGHRSVSWYQQTPGQGLQFLFEYFSETQRNKGNFPGRFSGRQFSNSRSEMNVSTLELGDSALYLCASSPAGTYNEQFFGPGTRLTVL.